A single sample gave rise to the 23 T cell receptor beta chains below, sequenced in a study of human T cells and chemical hapten exposure. TCRdb fed the RACE reads into MiXCR, producing one record per CDR3 protein. Among over 55,000 distinct CDR3 sequences listed, roughly 12% were seen once. The time point here: patch test 3, about 24 weeks after DPC sensitization. Treatment of the sample: therapeutic diphenylcyclopropenone sensitization with weekly scalp DPC. This specimen consisted of whole blood, obtained in connection with sensitization to the hapten diphenylcyclopropenone (DPC). Receptors originate from a man aged 30 to 45 with alopecia areata. Some clones in this sample may be carry-over from other donors' samples.

At least ten counts were recorded for this clonotype. The V call is TRBV6-4, the J call TRBJ2-1; 8 nucleotides align to TRBD2. The CDR3 spans 18 residues. V gave up 0 bases and J gave up 10 bases; unmatched junction bases: 17. CDR1 and CDR2 from the germline V gene are MRHNA and SNTAGT. The CDR3 nucleotides are TGTGCCAGCAGTGACTCCCCCCACGTTACGGGGGGGGTCGTGGAGCAGTTCTTC. Its translation is CASSDSPHVTGGVVEQFF.

This clonotype showed up many times. The genes are TRBV2 and TRBJ1-1; D uncertain. Trimming left V 6 bases short and J 4 bases short, with 12 bases between. The germline gives CDR1 SNHLY, CDR2 FYNNEI. The CDR3 contains 13 residues. CDR3 nucleotides: TGTGCCAGCAGCACGCTGGGCAGCACTGAAGCTTTCTTT. It encodes CASSTLGSTEAFF.

The V and J genes are TRBV20-1 and TRBJ2-7, with D perhaps TRBD1 or TRBD2 (7 bases each). Germline V gives CDR1 DFQATT, CDR2 SNEGSKA (reference sequence). Trimming removed 4 bases from V and 2 bases from J, with 18 bases in between. The CDR3 is 15 amino acids. CDR3 nucleotides: TGCAGTGCTACCCAGGGGGGGGGTCGACCCTACGAGCAGTACTTC. It encodes CSATQGGGRPYEQYF.

This clonotype was seen more than once but under ten times. The chain carries TRBV12-3 or TRBV12-4 and TRBJ2-5; D perhaps matches TRBD1 (6 bases). The V end lost 4 bases, the J end lost 5 bases, and 14 bases lay between the germline ends. The CDR3 runs 14 residues. CDR3 bases: TGTGCCAGCAGTTCACGCCTCACAGGGGAGACCCAGTACTTC. Its translation is CASSSRLTGETQYF.

This clonotype showed up just a few times. The gene calls are TRBV5-5 and TRBJ1-5; D may be TRBD1 (6 bases). From germline, CDR1 is SGHKS and CDR2 YYEKEE (reference sequence). V was shortened by 4 bases and J by 7 bases, with 21 bases between the two germline ends. The CDR3 contains 16 residues. Written as DNA, the CDR3 is TGTGCCAGCAGCCCGGGACCTCCAGGGGCTAGCCAGCCCCAGCATTTT. Translated: CASSPGPPGASQPQHF.

The table lists this clonotype with many counts. The V call is TRBV6-5, the J call TRBJ1-4; TRBD1 aligns across 8 bases. Germline V gene sequence: CDR1 MNHEY, CDR2 SVGAGI. V lost 4 bases to trimming and J lost 8 bases; unmatched junction nucleotides: 9. The CDR3 loop spans 15 amino acids. CDR3 sequence: CASSLSGTGLEKLFF. In nucleotides, the CDR3 is TGTGCCAGCAGTTTATCCGGGACAGGATTGGAAAAACTGTTTTTT.

Ten or more counts support this clonotype. The rearrangement links TRBV29-1 to TRBJ2-1; possibly TRBD2 for D (7 bases). Trimming cost V 5 bases and J 6 bases, with 11 bases left between them. Germline V gene data show CDR1 as SQVTM and CDR2 as ANQGSEA. This CDR3 is built from 12 residues. DNA for the CDR3: TGCAGCGTTCGGAGGGGGGGCAATGAGCAGTTCTTC. Amino acid sequence: CSVRRGGNEQFF.

The rearrangement links TRBV21-1 to TRBJ1-5; the table gives TRBD1 as D, unverified against the DNA. TRBV21-1 is noted as a pseudogene. The CDR3 spans 18 residues. The CDR3 region has the DNA TGTGCCAGCAGCAAAGGGGGACAGGGGAAGTTTAACGGTCAGCCCCAGCATTTT. The encoded protein is CASSKGGQGKFNGQPQHF.

This clonotype was counted a few times. The chain couples TRBV18 to TRBJ1-2; TRBD1 might be the D (5 bases). CDR3 length: 14 residues. V lost 0 bases to trimming and J lost 3 bases, with 8 bases between them. CDR1 and CDR2 from the germline V gene are KGHSH and LQKENI. The CDR3 DNA sequence: TGTGCCAGCTCACCACCAGGGGAGTACTATGGCTACACCTTC. Translation gives CASSPPGEYYGYTF.

J is TRBJ1-5 and V is TRBV6-5; 8 nucleotides agree with TRBD1. The V and J ends lost 10 bases and 4 bases, in that order; junction bases with no gene match: 6. The germline CDR1 and CDR2 sequences are MNHEY and SVGAGI. This CDR3 comprises 13 residues. The CDR3 sequence: CATTTGGNQPQHF. The CDR3 bases are TGTGCCACCACTACAGGGGGGAATCAGCCCCAGCATTTT.

At least ten counts were recorded for this clonotype. The chain joins TRBV9 to TRBJ1-1; D unclear. V lost 0 bases to trimming and J lost 3 bases, with 9 bases between them. The germline V gene encodes CDR1 SGDLS and CDR2 YYNGEE. This CDR3 contains 14 residues. CDR3 loop: CASSVVGYDTEAFF. The CDR3 DNA is TGTGCCAGCAGCGTAGTGGGGTATGACACTGAAGCTTTCTTT.

The chain joins TRBV10-3 to TRBJ1-2; the D is unclear. CDR3 length: 14 residues. The germline V gene has CDR1 ENHRY and CDR2 SYGVKD. V lost 0 bases and J 0 bases, leaving 5 bases between the germline ends. The CDR3 region has the DNA TGTGCCATCAGTGAGTCGACGCCTAACTATGGCTACACCTTC. It translates to CAISESTPNYGYTF.

This clonotype was detected many times. The chain uses TRBV29-1 and TRBJ2-7; possible D gene TRBD1, 5 bases. CDR1 is SQVTM and CDR2 is ANQGSEA in the germline V gene. Trimming removed 3 bases from V and 3 bases from J, with 9 bases in between. This CDR3 spans 12 amino acids. Written as DNA, the CDR3 is TGCAGCGTTGAGGGGCAGTACTACGAGCAGTACTTC. It is translated as CSVEGQYYEQYF.

The rearrangement uses TRBV3-1 and TRBJ1-5; weak D call: TRBD1 (5 bases). V lost 1 base and J 6 bases, leaving 19 bases between the germline ends. CDR3 length: 17 residues. Germline V gene sequence: CDR1 LGHDT, CDR2 YNNKEL (reference sequence). The CDR3, as DNA: TGTGCCAGCAGCCAAGCCTACGGGGAGGGGTTGGGTCAGCCCCAGCATTTT. Residues: CASSQAYGEGLGQPQHF.

This clonotype showed up just a few times. This chain links TRBV6-5 with TRBJ2-1; 7 bases are a match to TRBD1. The CDR3 totals 14 residues. Germline V gene data show CDR1 as MNHEY and CDR2 as SVGAGI. V shed 8 bases, J shed 0 bases, and the junction held 4 bases outside the gene matches. This CDR3 is CASGTATSYNEQFF. CDR3 sequence (DNA): TGTGCCAGCGGGACAGCTACCTCCTACAATGAGCAGTTCTTC.

In this sample, this clonotype turned up a few times. The V gene is TRBV28, the J gene TRBJ2-5; the D gene is possibly TRBD1 (6 bases). CDR1 and CDR2 from the germline V gene are MDHEN and SYDVKM. This CDR3 is built from 14 residues. V was pared by 5 bases and J by 2 bases, with 12 bases between. CDR3 region: CASSPRTAQETQYF. As DNA, the CDR3 is TGTGCCAGCAGTCCTCGGACAGCTCAAGAGACCCAGTACTTC. Together with reference TRBV28 and TRBJ2-5, the CDR3 gives the full variable domain: DVKVTQSSRYLVKRTGEKVFLECVQDMDHENMFWYRQDPGLGLRLIYFSYDVKMKEKGDIPEGYSVSREKKERFSLILESASTNQTSMYLCASSPRTAQETQYFGPGTRLLVL.

This clonotype has ten or more counts. V gene TRBV7-9 combines with J gene TRBJ2-7; the D gene is possibly TRBD1 (6 bases). The CDR3 consists of 14 residues. V lost 3 bases and J lost 3, with 12 bases in between. Germline-derived CDR1 and CDR2 are SEHNR and FQNEAQ (reference sequence). The CDR3 spells CASSFGPGVYEQYF. CDR3 in DNA: TGTGCCAGCAGCTTTGGTCCAGGGGTCTACGAGCAGTACTTC.

This clonotype was recorded a few times. The chain's CDR3 is CASRSDTYEQYF. The DNA for the CDR3 is TGTGCCAGCAGGTCGGATACCTACGAGCAGTACTTC. This chain connects TRBV12-3 or TRBV12-4 to TRBJ2-7; D is ambiguous. The V end was cut by 6 bases, the J end by 2 bases, with 8 bases between. CDR3 length equals 12 residues.

The table lists this clonotype with a count of one. V usage is TRBV5-5 and J usage is TRBJ2-7, with D unclear. The CDR3 spans 14 residues. Trimming cost V 0 bases and J 0 bases, with 7 bases left between them. Germline V gives CDR1 SGHKS, CDR2 YYEKEE (reference sequence). The CDR3 region has the DNA TGTGCCAGCAGCTTGGGACGGCCCTCCTACGAGCAGTACTTC. It encodes CASSLGRPSYEQYF.

This clonotype was seen only a few times. The chain joins TRBV19 to TRBJ2-2; D uncertain. This CDR3 comprises 16 residues. Trimming removed 3 bases from V and 4 bases from J, with 15 bases in between. The germline gives CDR1 LNHDA, CDR2 SQIVND (reference sequence). The CDR3 DNA follows: TGTGCCAGTAGTATTGGGTGGTCCGGGTCCACCGGGGAGCTGTTTTTT. This gives the protein CASSIGWSGSTGELFF.

This clonotype was observed a handful of times. The J gene is TRBJ2-2, the V gene TRBV13; no clear D gene. Germline V gene sequence: CDR1 PRHDT, CDR2 FYEKMQ (reference sequence). Trimming took off 8 bases at V and 7 bases at J, with 14 bases between the two ends. This CDR3 spans 13 amino acids. This CDR3 reads CASQAGWGGELFF. DNA of the CDR3: TGTGCCAGCCAGGCAGGCTGGGGCGGGGAGCTGTTTTTT.

There are many counts of this clonotype. The chain couples TRBV6-5 to TRBJ2-1; 14 nucleotides match TRBD2. CDR3 size: 16 residues. V lost 7 bases and J lost 4; bases outside the gene matches: 6. Germline V gene data show CDR1 as MNHEY and CDR2 as SVGAGI. The CDR3 sequence: CASTRLAGGPYNEQFF. The CDR3 nucleotides are TGTGCCAGCACCAGACTAGCGGGGGGGCCGTACAATGAGCAGTTCTTC.

The chain combines TRBV27 with TRBJ1-2, with a weak D call TRBD1 (5 bases). The CDR3 consists of 13 residues. Germline V gene sequence: CDR1 MNHEY, CDR2 SMNVEV (reference sequence). Trimming shortened V by 3 bases and J by 8 bases, and 13 bases separated the two germline ends. The CDR3 is CASSFDRSDGYTF. The CDR3 DNA reads TGTGCCAGCAGTTTTGACAGATCCGACGGCTACACCTTC.